These 20 T cell receptor beta chains came from one sample sequenced in a study of T cells in localized non-small cell lung cancer. The repertoire was sequenced with immunoSEQ multiplex PCR; TCRdb's copy has only in-frame clones and lacks some. The sample shows some 22,000 clones, 80% to 90% of them seen only once. This material consisted of PBMCs, taken before any cancer treatment. These TCRs come from a man between 40 and 75 years old with stage II squamous cell lung carcinoma.

V is TRBV10-1 and J is TRBJ2-1; the D gene is possibly TRBD2 (6 bases). Trimming removed 3 bases from V and 15 bases from J, with 15 bases in between. Germline V gives CDR1 WNHNN, CDR2 SYGVQD (reference sequence). The CDR3 length is 12 residues. In DNA form, the CDR3 reads TGCGCCAGCAGTGAAACGGGACTCCGGGTGTTCTTC. Amino acids: CASSETGLRVFF.

This chain uses TRBV4-1 with TRBJ2-5; possibly TRBD2 for D (6 bases). Trimming removed 0 bases from V and 1 base from J, with 18 bases in between. This CDR3 comprises 18 residues. From germline, CDR1 is MGHRA and CDR2 YSYEKL. CDR3 in DNA: TGCGCCAGCAGCCAAGATGGATTGGAGGGATTGGGCCAAGAGACCCAGTACTTC. Translation gives CASSQDGLEGLGQETQYF.

The V gene is TRBV4-1, the J gene TRBJ1-5; D is uncertain. Deletions cut 0 bases from V and 0 bases from J, with 6 bases between. From germline, CDR1 is MGHRA and CDR2 YSYEKL. The CDR3 extends over 15 amino acids. CDR3 sequence reads: CASSQEAFSNQPQHF. The CDR3 nucleotides read TGCGCCAGCAGCCAAGAGGCGTTTAGCAATCAGCCCCAGCATTTT.

The CDR3 sequence is CASKWQGAPPGELFF. The CDR3 DNA is TGTGCCAGCAAATGGCAGGGGGCGCCCCCCGGGGAGCTGTTTTTT. This sequence joins TRBV27 and TRBJ2-2; the match to TRBD1 covers 8 bases. J was trimmed by 6 bases and V by 7 bases; bases with no gene match: 10. Germline V gives CDR1 MNHEY, CDR2 SMNVEV (reference sequence). This CDR3 has 15 residues.

The chain is built from TRBV11-2 and TRBJ1-1; D unresolved. Germline CDR1 is SGHAT and CDR2 is FQNNGV. The CDR3 has 13 residues. V lost 3 bases and J lost 4, with 9 bases in between. CDR3 residues: CASSFVSGTEAFF. Written as DNA, the CDR3 is TGTGCCAGCAGCTTCGTTTCAGGCACTGAAGCTTTCTTT.

This clone was seen only a few times. DNA for the CDR3: TGTGCCAGCAGTTATGGGACCGGGGGAGGCTACACCTTC. Amino acids: CASSYGTGGGYTF. This chain joins TRBV27 and TRBJ1-2, with TRBD1 as a possible D gene (5 bases). The CDR3 loop spans 13 amino acids. Trimming removed 4 bases at V and 8 bases at J, with 14 bases between. Germline values: CDR1 MNHEY, CDR2 SMNVEV (reference sequence).

The rearrangement uses TRBV19 and TRBJ1-1; 9 bases are a match to TRBD1. The J segment lost 11 bases and the V segment lost 9 bases, leaving 16 bases of the junction unmatched. CDR3 length: 14 residues. Germline V CDR1 and CDR2: LNHDA, SQIVND (reference sequence). The CDR3 bases are TGTGCCAGCGATAAGACAGGGGGGCAGGAAATCGCTTTCTTT. Residues: CASDKTGGQEIAFF. The complete variable domain, with remaining parts taken from reference TRBV19 and TRBJ1-1, reads DGGITQSPKYLFRKEGQNVTLSCEQNLNHDAMYWYRQDPGQGLRLIYYSQIVNDFQKGDIAEGYSVSREKKESFPLTVTSAQKNPTAFYLCASDKTGGQEIAFFGQGTRLTVV.

V usage is TRBV30 and J usage is TRBJ1-6, with D unclear. The ends were cut back, 4 bases at V and 8 bases at J, with 15 bases in the middle. Germline V gene lookup returns CDR1 GTSNPN and CDR2 SVGIG (reference sequence). The CDR3 spans 14 residues. CDR3 amino acids: CAWTVGTIYSPLHF. The CDR3 nucleotides are TGTGCCTGGACGGTGGGCACGATCTATTCACCCCTCCACTTT.

With respect to this clone: An end of the junction differs from the germline gene, which may be a read error. The genes are TRBV27 and TRBJ2-1, with 7 bases aligning to TRBD2. The CDR3 totals 15 residues. Germline V gives CDR1 MNHEY, CDR2 SMNVEV (reference sequence). CDR3 region: CASSLSSGAFNEQFF. CDR3 in DNA: TGTGCCAGCAGTCTATCTAGCGGTGCCTTCAATGAGCAGTTCTTC.

This chain connects TRBV18 to TRBJ1-1, with 8 bases identical to TRBD1. Germline trimming cut 2 bases from V and 3 bases from J; bases unmatched to any gene: 2. This CDR3 region has 14 residues. Germline V gives CDR1 KGHSH, CDR2 LQKENI. CDR3 nucleotide sequence: TGTGCCAGCTCACCATTGGACAGGGACACTGAAGCTTTCTTT. As protein: CASSPLDRDTEAFF.

The chain carries TRBV7-9 and TRBJ2-7; D might be TRBD1 (6 bases). Germline V gene lookup returns CDR1 SEHNR and CDR2 FQNEAQ (reference sequence). This CDR3 contains 16 residues. Trimming shortened V by 7 bases and J by 4 bases, and 23 bases separated the two germline ends. The CDR3 bases are TGTGCCAGCATCCAAGAAGGGGGTAATCGGGGATACGAGCAGTACTTC. It specifies CASIQEGGNRGYEQYF.

This clone appeared once. The V gene is TRBV5-3, the J gene TRBJ1-5; D is uncertain. TRBV5-3 is recorded as an ORF, its role being uncertain. V lost 2 bases and J 3 bases, leaving 12 bases between the germline ends. The CDR3 contains 15 residues. The CDR3 sequence: CARSFSWQYNQPQHF. In DNA form, the CDR3 reads TGTGCCAGAAGCTTTTCGTGGCAGTACAATCAGCCCCAGCATTTT.

This clone was counted only a few times. The chain couples TRBV7-2 to TRBJ1-2; TRBD1 agrees at 9 bases. Germline V gene lookup returns CDR1 SGHTA and CDR2 FQGNSA. V was clipped by 0 bases and J by 3 bases; unmatched bases: 5. The length of the CDR3 is 16 residues. The CDR3 DNA is TGTGCCAGCAGCTTAGCCCACAGGGGGCTGGACTATGGCTACACCTTC. Its protein product is CASSLAHRGLDYGYTF.

The chain employs TRBV30 and TRBJ2-1; 9 nucleotides match TRBD2. V lost 0 bases to trimming and J lost 6 bases; unmatched junction nucleotides: 9. Germline loops: CDR1 GTSNPN, CDR2 SVGIG (reference sequence). The CDR3 sequence is 16 residues long. The CDR3 here is CAWSVRWVAGVNEQFF. The CDR3 region has the DNA TGTGCCTGGAGTGTTCGGTGGGTAGCGGGAGTCAATGAGCAGTTCTTC.

The rearrangement links TRBV14 to TRBJ1-1; no clear D gene. This CDR3 comprises 16 residues. Deletions cut 3 bases from V and 1 base from J, with 15 bases between. CDR1 and CDR2 from the germline V gene are SGHDN and FVKESK. The DNA for the CDR3 is TGTGCCAGCAGCCATGTTCGAGGTCCGCGGAACACTGAAGCTTTCTTT. It encodes CASSHVRGPRNTEAFF. Full variable domain (remainder filled in from reference TRBV14 and TRBJ1-1): EAGVTQFPSHSVIEKGQTVTLRCDPISGHDNLYWYRRVMGKEIKFLLHFVKESKQDESGMPNNRFLAERTGGTYSTLKVQPAELEDSGVYFCASSHVRGPRNTEAFFGQGTRLTVV.

V and J are TRBV2 and TRBJ2-3; TRBD1 might be the D (5 bases). V lost 11 bases, J lost 0 bases, and 15 bases lay in between. Germline V gene data show CDR1 as SNHLY and CDR2 as FYNNEI. The CDR3 is 14 residues long. This chain's CDR3 is CAGTGASSTDTQYF. In nucleotides, the CDR3 is TGTGCCGGAACAGGAGCCTCTAGCACAGATACGCAGTATTTT. The full variable domain, in which reference TRBV2 and TRBJ2-3 provide the parts outside the CDR3, is EPEVTQTPSHQVTQMGQEVILRCVPISNHLYFYWYRQILGQKVEFLVSFYNNEISEKSEIFDDQFSVERPDGSNFTLKIRSTKLEDSAMYFCAGTGASSTDTQYFGPGTRLTVL.

The gene calls are TRBV5-4 and TRBJ2-7; 11 bases agree with TRBD2. Germline V lookup: CDR1 SGHNT, CDR2 YYREEE (reference sequence). After removal of 4 bases from V and 4 bases from J, the junction contained 7 bases not matched to a gene. This CDR3 has 15 residues. The CDR3 loop is CASSLGGLAAYEQYF. CDR3 coding DNA: TGTGCCAGCAGCCTCGGGGGACTAGCGGCGTACGAGCAGTACTTC.

This chain links TRBV28 with TRBJ1-6; D is unresolved. Germline loops: CDR1 MDHEN, CDR2 SYDVKM. V lost 7 bases and J 9 bases, leaving 16 bases between the germline ends. CDR3 size: 14 residues. DNA for the CDR3: TGTGCCAGCACCGGGGAGTCAACCACTTCACCCCTCCACTTT. It specifies CASTGESTTSPLHF.

The V gene is TRBV5-4, the J gene TRBJ2-7; 9 nucleotides match TRBD1. Germline V gives CDR1 SGHNT, CDR2 YYREEE (reference sequence). This CDR3 is built from 16 residues. Trimming took 0 bases from V and 5 from J; bases not matched to a gene: 9. The CDR3 bases are TGTGCCAGCAGCTTGGGGAGGGGGACAGGGAGTGACGAGCAGTACTTC. It specifies CASSLGRGTGSDEQYF. Drawing the rest from reference TRBV5-4 and TRBJ2-7, the complete variable domain is ETGVTQSPTHLIKTRGQQVTLRCSSQSGHNTVSWYQQALGQGPQFIFQYYREEENGRGNFPPRFSGLQFPNYSSELNVNALELDDSALYLCASSLGRGTGSDEQYFGPGTRLTVT.

V usage is TRBV29-1 and J usage is TRBJ2-7; maybe TRBD2 (6 bases). This CDR3 contains 13 residues. The germline V gene encodes CDR1 SQVTM and CDR2 ANQGSEA. V lost 4 bases and J 2 bases, leaving 12 bases between the germline ends. The CDR3 DNA reads as TGCAGCGTTGCTAGCGATCGCACCTACGAGCAGTACTTC. Protein sequence: CSVASDRTYEQYF.